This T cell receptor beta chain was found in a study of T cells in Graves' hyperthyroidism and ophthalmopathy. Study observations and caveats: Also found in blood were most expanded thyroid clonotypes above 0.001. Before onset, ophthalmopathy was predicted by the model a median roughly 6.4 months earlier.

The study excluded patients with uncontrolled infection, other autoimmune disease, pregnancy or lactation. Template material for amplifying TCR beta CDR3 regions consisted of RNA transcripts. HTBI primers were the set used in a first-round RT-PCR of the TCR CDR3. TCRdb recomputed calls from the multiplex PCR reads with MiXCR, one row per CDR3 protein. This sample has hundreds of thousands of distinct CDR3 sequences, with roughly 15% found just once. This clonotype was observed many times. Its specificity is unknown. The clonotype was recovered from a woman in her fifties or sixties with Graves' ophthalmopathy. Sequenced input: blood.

CDR3: CASSLGGTGVPGLGYTF. The CDR3 nucleotides read TGCGCCAGCAGCTTGGGGGGGACAGGCGTCCCGGGCCTTGGCTACACCTTC. The chain combines TRBV5-1 with TRBJ1-2; TRBD1 matches 8 bases. Trimming cost V 0 bases and J 7 bases; bases outside gene matches: 14. The germline gives CDR1 SGHRS, CDR2 YFSETQ. This CDR3 has 17 residues.